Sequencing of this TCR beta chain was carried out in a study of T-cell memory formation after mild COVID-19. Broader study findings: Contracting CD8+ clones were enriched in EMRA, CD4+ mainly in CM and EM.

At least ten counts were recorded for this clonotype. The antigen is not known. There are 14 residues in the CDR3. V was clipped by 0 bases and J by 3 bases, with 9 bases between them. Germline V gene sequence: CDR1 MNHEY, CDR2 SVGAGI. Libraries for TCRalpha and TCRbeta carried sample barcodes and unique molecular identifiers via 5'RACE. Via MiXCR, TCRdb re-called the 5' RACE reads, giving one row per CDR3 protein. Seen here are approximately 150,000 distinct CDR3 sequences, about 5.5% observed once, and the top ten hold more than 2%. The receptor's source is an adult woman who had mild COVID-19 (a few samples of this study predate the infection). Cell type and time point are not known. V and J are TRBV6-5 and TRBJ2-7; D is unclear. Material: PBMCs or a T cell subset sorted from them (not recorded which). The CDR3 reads CASSYSRQDYEQYF. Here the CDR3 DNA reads TGTGCCAGCAGTTACTCCCGGCAGGACTACGAGCAGTACTTC.